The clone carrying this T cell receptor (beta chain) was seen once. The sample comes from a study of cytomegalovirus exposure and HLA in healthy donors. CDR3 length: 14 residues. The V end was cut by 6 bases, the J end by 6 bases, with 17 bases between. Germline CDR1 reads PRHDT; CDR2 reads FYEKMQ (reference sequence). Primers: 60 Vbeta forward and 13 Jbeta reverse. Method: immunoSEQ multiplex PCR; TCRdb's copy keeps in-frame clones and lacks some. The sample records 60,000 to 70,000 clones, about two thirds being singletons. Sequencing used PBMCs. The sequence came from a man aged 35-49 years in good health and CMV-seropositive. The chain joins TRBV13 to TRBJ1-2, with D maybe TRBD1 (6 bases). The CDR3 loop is CASRRQARGNGYTF. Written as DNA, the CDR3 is TGTGCCAGCAGGCGACAGGCGAGAGGAAATGGCTACACCTTC.